This TCR beta chain was recovered during a study of cytomegalovirus exposure and HLA in healthy donors. CDR3 length equals 13 residues. Germline V gives CDR1 SSHAT, CDR2 FNYEAQ (reference sequence). As for this clone: An end of the junction does not agree with germline; a read error may underlie this.

Use of 60 Vbeta and 13 Jbeta primers characterized the PCR. TCRdb keeps only in-frame clones here, not all; method: immunoSEQ multiplex PCR. Among about 130,000 clones listed, approximately 80% were seen once. The rearrangement joins TRBV7-7 to TRBJ2-6; maybe TRBD1 (6 bases). The specimen sequenced was PBMCs. The TCR sequence derives from a woman aged 40 to 55 in good health and CMV-seronegative. CDR3 loop: CASSQAGANGLTF. CDR3 DNA sequence: TGTGCCAGCAGCCAGGCAGGGGCCAACGGCCTGACTTTC.